This T cell receptor beta chain is drawn from a study of shared clonotypes between healthy human individuals (dated by TCRdb to 2020 to 2021). As for the study more broadly: A couple of women and a few men aged 18 to 49 years were included in the cohort. To increase sequencing depth and limit assay-specific biases, TCR repertoire library preparation and sequencing were carried out by different laboratories using diverse techniques. Per donor, leukapheresis produced somewhere between about 0.85 and 8.9 billion PBMCs. Per donor, three plates each were used for CD4 naive and CD4 memory, two for CD8 naive, and one for CD8 memory. To estimate repertoire size and how much clonotype sharing occurs between individuals, the study deeply sequenced the blood TCR repertoires of five healthy adults.

From its cysteine to its phenylalanine, the CDR3 spans 14 amino acids. Of all the DNA, just the CDR3 is kept, 42 bases in frame from base 1. V loses 5 bases, J loses 1 base, and the germline ends lie 11 bases apart. CDR1 and CDR2, per the germline V gene, are SGHTS and YDEGEE. The investigation overall reported the following: Compared with non-shared clonotypes, clonotypes shared by all four sorted-subset donors had higher generation probabilities. Naive subsets generally had larger estimated clonotype richness than memory subsets. About 4.5% of naive CD4, 3.5% of naive CD8, approximately 2% of memory CD4, and around 0.42% of memory CD8 clonotypes were shared across several donors. Sampling was restricted to blood, and TCR repertoires in tissue are likely to differ from TCR repertoires in blood. Based on pairwise subsampling, the degree of clonotype sharing among donors was expected to be affected by sequencing depth. Rarefaction of sorted-subset datasets indicated incomplete sequencing despite the large sequencing depth. The genetic and exposure-history diversity represented was limited by the small number of donors.

As concerns this clone: Its antigen is not yet known. No base-level quality is on record; no much larger clone is a single base apart.

Using the deep immunoSEQ assay, TCR CDR3 regions were amplified from genomic DNA by multiplex PCR. For each cell subset, the extracted genomic DNA was distributed evenly across all wells of several immunoSEQ 96-well plates, and each plate served as one replicate. For sorted subsets, about 0.2 ug genomic DNA, equal to 30,000 to 35,000 T cell genomes, was loaded into each replicate PCR. The purified libraries were quantified using a Qubit 3.0 fluorometer, sized with a Bioanalyzer 2100, and then quantified again using the KAPA Library Quantification kit. Every immunoSEQ 96-well plate was sequenced on a dedicated single-read 150-cycle Illumina NextSeq 550 flow cell. The study's processing was this. Because the immunoSEQ output held only junctional sequences and lacked quality scores, the filtering could not match the filtering applied to full-length reads. Sequences were annotated with PyIR, a Python wrapper for IgBLAST v1.9, and V/J genes and CDR3 were assigned using IMGT germline references. Reads with weak V/J assignments (E-value above 1e-6), missing CDR3, stop codons, out-of-frame junctions, or ambiguous translated residues were removed. V3J clonotypes were defined as sequences sharing an identical inferred V gene, J gene, and CDR3 amino acid sequence. Percentage overlap between repertoires was computed as shared unique clonotypes divided by the size of the smaller repertoire. RTK rarefaction, the Chao1 estimator, and Recon v2.1 estimates of unobserved clonotypes were used to assess repertoire richness. OLGA was used to compute generation probabilities for all TCRbeta clonotypes that the gDNA method yielded from a few donors. What TCRdb holds here is the immuneACCESS table cut down to in-frame rearrangements. Part of the clones is not present; checked against another copy, under half of the missing clones reflect an unresolved V gene, and the others are unexplained. V and J calls and clone size are copied from that table; D and trimming were computed from the DNA. The sample yields a few million clones; 85% to 95% were counted once. Approximately 1.6% of the sample belongs to the ten largest clones.

CD8 naive samples were CD45RO-negative cells positively selected for CCR7, giving a CD45RA+CCR7+ population that excluded TemRA cells. Healthy HIV-negative adults with no recently reported acute infections or vaccinations were included as donors. Every donor was a Caucasian adult living in Nashville, Tennessee, USA. Blood was obtained by leukapheresis, after which PBMCs were separated by Ficoll-Histopaque density gradient centrifugation and cryopreserved in liquid nitrogen vapor phase. Analytical flow cytometry was used to check the purity and quantity of every magnetically sorted T cell population. From each sorted fraction, genomic DNA was isolated and quantified by UV absorbance on a Nanodrop 2000c.

The receptor chain draws on TRBV5-8 and TRBJ2-3; TRBD1 is a weak D gene call, 7 bases matching. The material sequenced was naive CD8+ T cells from PBMCs. The cell subset or site label, read with the paper, signifies: CD45RA+CCR7+. The clonotype was recovered from a man in his late teens or twenties in good health. Some clones in this sample may be carry-over from other donors' samples. The sequenced DNA: TGTGCCAGCAGGCGGGACAGCCGCACAGATACGCAGTATTTT. The resulting protein is CASRRDSRTDTQYF.